The rows below give T cell receptor beta chains drawn from one sample of a study of blood T cell repertoires in COVID-19. Libraries were prepared by immunoSEQ multiplex PCR; TCRdb keeps only in-frame clonotypes and omits some of them. Of approximately 300,000 clones in the sample, around 86% were seen once. The sequencing input was peripheral blood. The receptors were gathered from a woman between 45 and 65 years old with acute or convalescent COVID-19. The CDR3 runs from the conserved cysteine through the conserved F or W. D genes are given only for firm matches. The size field is filled for only some rows; it gives once, few, many or a size class.

V	J	D	size	CDR3	DNA
TRBV11-1	TRBJ2-2	TRBD1	-	CASSQGAGSGELFF	TGTGCCAGCAGTCAGGGGGCAGGGTCCGGGGAGCTGTTTTTT
TRBV5-1	TRBJ2-5	-	-	CASGQNQETQYF	TGCGCCAGCGGACAGAACCAAGAGACCCAGTACTTC
TRBV28	TRBJ2-7	-	-	CASSLGGRSSYEQYF	TGTGCCAGCAGTTTGGGGGGAAGAAGCTCCTACGAGCAGTACTTC
TRBV28	TRBJ2-5	-	-	CASSSPPPQRETQYF	TGTGCCAGCAGTTCCCCCCCTCCCCAGCGGGAGACCCAGTACTTC
TRBV6-2/TRBV6-3	TRBJ2-5	TRBD1	once	CASSYPSGTVEGETQYF	TGTGCCAGCAGCTATCCCTCCGGGACAGTCGAAGGAGAGACCCAGTACTTC
TRBV19	TRBJ1-2	-	-	CASSSSNYGYTF	TGTGCCAGTAGTTCCTCTAACTATGGCTACACCTTC
TRBV19	TRBJ1-4	-	-	CASSVNYRATNEKLFF	TGTGCCAGTAGTGTCAATTACAGGGCGACTAATGAAAAACTGTTTTTT
TRBV9	TRBJ2-3	TRBD2	-	CASSSRLAGGWGTDTQYF	TGTGCCAGCAGCTCCCGACTAGCGGGAGGGTGGGGCACAGATACGCAGTATTTT
TRBV7-3	TRBJ1-1	TRBD1	-	CASSFGTGENTEAFF	TGTGCCAGCAGCTTTGGGACAGGGGAGAACACTGAAGCTTTCTTT
TRBV29-1	TRBJ1-5	-	-	CSVVPGVHQPQHF	TGCAGCGTTGTACCAGGGGTGCATCAGCCCCAGCATTTT
TRBV5-1	TRBJ2-7	-	-	CASSLGQITYEQYF	TGCGCCAGCAGCTTGGGGCAGATAACCTACGAGCAGTACTTC
TRBV27	TRBJ2-1	TRBD2	-	CASSQTSGRDEQFF	TGTGCCAGCAGCCAGACTAGCGGGAGAGATGAGCAGTTCTTC
TRBV2	TRBJ1-2	TRBD1	-	CASTTGVSGYTF	TGTGCCAGCACCACAGGGGTTAGCGGCTACACCTTC
TRBV2	TRBJ2-5	-	-	CASSAGLQETQYF	TGTGCCAGCAGTGCTGGGCTGCAAGAGACCCAGTACTTC
TRBV18	TRBJ1-2	TRBD1	-	CASSALTGTGIYGYTF	TGTGCCAGCTCAGCGCTTACCGGGACAGGGATATATGGCTACACCTTC
TRBV5-1	TRBJ1-1	-	few	CASSVADLTGPTEAFF	TGCGCCAGCAGCGTAGCCGACTTAACAGGGCCCACTGAAGCTTTCTTT
TRBV5-1	TRBJ2-3	-	-	CASSLGGGTDTQYF	TGCGCCAGCAGCTTGGGAGGCGGCACAGATACGCAGTATTTT
TRBV6-2/TRBV6-3	TRBJ2-7	TRBD2	-	CASSWTSYHEQYF	TGTGCCAGCAGTTGGACTAGCTACCACGAGCAGTACTTC
TRBV5-1	TRBJ1-2	TRBD1	-	CASSEDRLDGYTF	TGCGCCAGCAGCGAGGACAGGCTGGATGGCTACACCTTC
TRBV18	TRBJ2-7	-	once	CASSPGSYEQYF	TGTGCCAGCTCACCAGGCAGTTACGAGCAGTACTTC
TRBV6-5	TRBJ1-5	TRBD1	-	CASSYFGQGNNQPQHF	TGTGCCAGCAGTTACTTTGGACAGGGAAATAATCAGCCCCAGCATTTT
TRBV6-5	TRBJ1-6	TRBD1	once	CASSRTGGGSPLHF	TGTGCCAGCAGTCGGACAGGGGGGGGGTCACCCCTCCACTTT
TRBV6-5	TRBJ1-2	TRBD1	-	CASRATGDYGYTF	TGTGCCAGCAGAGCTACAGGGGACTATGGCTACACCTTC
TRBV5-1	TRBJ1-1	TRBD1	once	CASRTGQLMNTEAFF	TGCGCCAGCAGGACGGGACAGTTAATGAACACTGAAGCTTTCTTT